These 12 T cell receptor beta chains were all obtained from the same sample, sequenced in a study of T cells in tuberculosis. Sequencing used immunoSEQ multiplex PCR; TCRdb keeps in-frame clones, though not all of them. The data show around 35,000 clones, around 92% seen once. Specimen: PBMCs. The receptors originated from a donor aged 10-29 years with latent tuberculosis or without tuberculosis infection. Some clones in this sample may be carry-over from other donors' samples.

V and J are TRBV6-1 and TRBJ1-5; D call uncertain. The CDR3 is 14 amino acids. Trimming removed 6 bases from V and 4 bases from J, with 13 bases in between. Germline V lookup: CDR1 MNHNS, CDR2 SASEGT. The CDR3 coding sequence is TGTGCCAGCAGCCTGGAACGGGGTAATCAGCCCCAGCATTTT. Protein: CASSLERGNQPQHF.

This clone was seen only once. The chain combines TRBV28 with TRBJ1-5; D gene ambiguous. Trimming removed 8 bases from V and 0 bases from J, with 14 bases in between. Germline V gives CDR1 MDHEN, CDR2 SYDVKM. This CDR3 is built from 15 residues. DNA for the CDR3: TGTGCCAGCTGTGGGTTAGCGTTTAGCAATCAGCCCCAGCATTTT. Its protein product is CASCGLAFSNQPQHF.

The CDR3 nucleotides read TGTGCCAGCAGCTCTTCACGGGACAGGGCGTTGAGGGGTGGCTACACCTTC. Its protein product is CASSSSRDRALRGGYTF. V usage is TRBV11-2 and J usage is TRBJ1-2, with 9 bases fitting TRBD1. Trimming at V came to 4 bases and at J to 7 bases, leaving 16 bases not matched to a gene. CDR3 size: 17 residues. Per the germline V gene, CDR1 is SGHAT and CDR2 is FQNNGV.

This chain uses TRBV7-9 with TRBJ1-2; TRBD1 aligns across 9 bases. With 4 bases clipped from V and 4 bases from J, the junction kept 4 bases outside the gene matches. Germline CDR1 is SEHNR and CDR2 is FQNEAQ (reference sequence). This CDR3 spans 14 amino acids. The CDR3 sequence is CASSYPGQGYGYTF. The DNA of the CDR3 is TGTGCCAGCAGCTATCCGGGACAGGGCTATGGCTACACCTTC.

The gene calls are TRBV7-3 and TRBJ1-2; TRBD1 aligns across 7 bases. This CDR3 has 14 amino acids. The V segment lost 5 bases and the J segment 5 bases; nucleotides outside the gene matches: 8. Germline CDR1 is SGHTA and CDR2 is FQGTGA. This CDR3 reads CASSPYRTGYGYTF. CDR3 DNA sequence: TGTGCCAGCAGCCCTTACCGGACAGGATATGGCTACACCTTC.

The genes are TRBV19 and TRBJ2-2, with D tentatively TRBD2 (6 bases). Between the trimmed V and J ends, which lost 6 bases and 5 bases, there was a span of 16 bases. The CDR3 has 15 residues. The germline V gene has CDR1 LNHDA and CDR2 SQIVND (reference sequence). The CDR3 DNA follows: TGTGCCAGTAGCGTCCCCGACGCGGGGACCGGGGAGCTGTTTTTT. Protein sequence: CASSVPDAGTGELFF. Variable domain in full (rest from reference TRBV19 and TRBJ2-2): DGGITQSPKYLFRKEGQNVTLSCEQNLNHDAMYWYRQDPGQGLRLIYYSQIVNDFQKGDIAEGYSVSREKKESFPLTVTSAQKNPTAFYLCASSVPDAGTGELFFGEGSRLTVL.

The V call is TRBV19, the J call TRBJ2-7; a weak D match, TRBD2 (5 bases). In germline, CDR1 is LNHDA, CDR2 SQIVND (reference sequence). Trimming pared 5 bases from V and 7 bases from J, leaving 18 bases between. The length of the CDR3 is 14 residues. CDR3 sequence reads: CASSLRATREEQYF. The CDR3 region has the DNA TGTGCCAGTAGTCTCAGAGCTACGAGGGAAGAGCAGTACTTC.

The chain couples TRBV19 to TRBJ2-7, with D perhaps matching TRBD1 (5 bases). CDR1 and CDR2 from the germline V gene are LNHDA and SQIVND (reference sequence). V was shortened by 5 bases and J by 2 bases, with 13 bases between the two germline ends. The CDR3 runs 14 residues. The CDR3 sequence: CASSSGGRAYEQYF. In nucleotides, the CDR3 is TGTGCCAGTAGTTCGGGCGGCAGGGCCTACGAGCAGTACTTC.

The chain links TRBV28 to TRBJ1-6; D might be TRBD1 (6 bases). Trimming stripped 2 bases from V and 7 bases from J, with 18 bases between. The germline gives CDR1 MDHEN, CDR2 SYDVKM. This CDR3 has 17 residues. Here the CDR3 reads CASSLLLNRDKNSPLHF. For the CDR3, the DNA is TGTGCCAGCAGTTTACTCCTCAATCGGGACAAAAATTCACCCCTCCACTTT.

V gene TRBV5-4 combines with J gene TRBJ2-5, with D possibly being TRBD1 (6 bases). The CDR3 runs 14 residues. The germline V gene has CDR1 SGHNT and CDR2 YYREEE (reference sequence). The V end was cut by 9 bases, the J end by 0 bases, with 15 bases between. The CDR3 nucleotides read TGTGCCACCGGACAGTTTACCCACCAAGAGACCCAGTACTTC. Translation gives CATGQFTHQETQYF.

The V and J genes are TRBV6-5 and TRBJ2-3; tentatively, D is TRBD1 (6 bases). The CDR3 sequence is 13 residues long. Deletions cut 0 bases from V and 6 bases from J, with 7 bases between. CDR1 is MNHEY and CDR2 is SVGAGI in the germline V gene. The CDR3 bases are TGTGCCAGCAGTTACTCGAGGGGGGATACGCAGTATTTT. Protein sequence: CASSYSRGDTQYF.

This CDR3 reads CASSLGAQQPQHF. The CDR3 nucleotides read TGTGCCAGCAGCTTAGGAGCGCAGCAGCCCCAGCATTTT. J is TRBJ1-5 and V is TRBV7-9; the D is unclear. V was trimmed by 1 base and J by 7 bases, leaving 8 bases between them. CDR3 length: 13 amino acids. From germline, CDR1 is SEHNR and CDR2 FQNEAQ (reference sequence).